The next 11 T cell receptor beta chains were all read from a single sample in a study of blood T cell repertoires in COVID-19. Assay: immunoSEQ multiplex PCR; the TCRdb copy retains only in-frame clones and omits some. The data hold 62,000 or so clones, with approximately 78% observed a single time. The sequencing input was PBMCs or T cells enriched from blood (not recorded which). The receptors were gathered from a middle-aged woman with acute COVID-19.

The chain links TRBV3-1 (or the pseudogene TRBV3-2) to TRBJ1-1; the D gene is possibly TRBD1 (5 bases). The CDR3 runs to 15 residues. Germline V gene lookup returns CDR1 LGHDT and CDR2 YNNKEL (reference sequence). Trimming took off 0 bases at V and 5 bases at J, with 13 bases between the two ends. The CDR3, as DNA: TGTGCCAGCAGCCAAGACGCGGGGCGGAGTACTGAAGCTTTCTTT. It codes for CASSQDAGRSTEAFF.

V and J are TRBV28 and TRBJ2-5; 7 bases line up with TRBD1. This CDR3 contains 16 residues. CDR1 and CDR2 (germline): MDHEN, SYDVKM. Germline trimming cut 4 bases from V and 1 base from J; bases unmatched to any gene: 9. The DNA of the CDR3 is TGTGCCAGCAGTTCCCTGACAGGGTTGGGCCAAGAGACCCAGTACTTC. Its translation is CASSSLTGLGQETQYF.

There are a few counts of this clone. The V and J genes are TRBV7-2 and TRBJ2-6; D uncertain. The CDR3 length is 17 residues. V was cut by 1 base and J by 3 bases, with 13 bases left in between. The germline V gene has CDR1 SGHTA and CDR2 FQGNSA. The CDR3 bases are TGTGCCAGCAGCTTAGTCCAACTGGCGGATGGGGCCAACGTCCTGACTTTC. This codes for CASSLVQLADGANVLTF.

This clone was observed a single time. V usage is TRBV4-1 and J usage is TRBJ1-2; D is uncertain. V lost 8 bases and J 8 bases, leaving 6 bases between the germline ends. Germline lookup yields CDR1 MGHRA and CDR2 YSYEKL. The CDR3 spans 9 residues. CDR3 amino acids: CASPRGYTF. The CDR3 bases are TGCGCCAGCCCCCGGGGCTACACCTTC.

This chain links TRBV6-4 with TRBJ2-1; 11 nucleotides match TRBD1. This CDR3 is built from 15 residues. The V gene's germline CDR1 is MRHNA and CDR2 SNTAGT. J lost 6 bases, V lost 2 bases, and 3 bases had no gene match. CDR3 sequence: CASSDGQGAGNEQFF. CDR3 nucleotide sequence: TGTGCCAGCAGTGACGGACAGGGGGCTGGCAATGAGCAGTTCTTC.

J is TRBJ1-5 and V is TRBV28; 7 bases match TRBD1. CDR3 length: 15 amino acids. After removal of 6 bases from V and 0 bases from J, the junction contained 5 bases not matched to a gene. CDR1 is MDHEN, CDR2 SYDVKM, per germline. CDR3 bases: TGTGCCAGCAGCTCAAGACAGGGTAGCAATCAGCCCCAGCATTTT. It specifies CASSSRQGSNQPQHF.

J is TRBJ1-2 and V is TRBV28; 8 positions agree with TRBD1. The V gene end was trimmed by 3 bases and the J gene end by 6 bases; junction bases not matched to a gene: 6. The CDR3 contains 14 residues. Germline values: CDR1 MDHEN, CDR2 SYDVKM. The CDR3: CASSFSDRVDGYTF. The CDR3, as DNA: TGTGCCAGCAGTTTCTCGGACAGGGTGGATGGCTACACCTTC.

The gene calls are TRBV5-1 and TRBJ1-6; no firm D call. V lost 2 bases, J lost 10 bases, and 25 bases lay in between. Germline V gene sequence: CDR1 SGHRS, CDR2 YFSETQ. The CDR3 covers 18 residues. The CDR3 spells CASSFYLGSGESGSPLHF. CDR3 DNA: TGCGCCAGCAGCTTTTATTTAGGGTCCGGTGAAAGCGGATCACCCCTCCACTTT. Filled out from reference TRBV5-1 and TRBJ1-6, the complete variable domain reads KAGVTQTPRYLIKTRGQQVTLSCSPISGHRSVSWYQQTPGQGLQFLFEYFSETQRNKGNFPGRFSGRQFSNSRSEMNVSTLELGDSALYLCASSFYLGSGESGSPLHFGNGTRLTVT.

CDR3 nucleotide sequence: TGTGCCAGCAGCGTAGCTTTCGGCTCCTACAATGAGCAGTTCTTC. Amino acids: CASSVAFGSYNEQFF. The J gene is TRBJ2-1, the V gene TRBV9; D unresolved. V lost 0 bases, J lost 0 bases, and 7 bases lay in between. The germline V gene encodes CDR1 SGDLS and CDR2 YYNGEE. The CDR3 length is 15 residues.

This sequence joins TRBV7-9 and TRBJ2-2, with D unresolved. V dropped 3 bases and J dropped 5 bases, with 4 bases sitting between them. CDR1 and CDR2 from the germline V gene are SEHNR and FQNEAQ (reference sequence). This CDR3 region has 12 residues. For the CDR3, the DNA is TGTGCCAGCAGCTTCCTTACCGGGGAGCTGTTTTTT. Protein: CASSFLTGELFF.

The chain is built from TRBV19 and TRBJ1-1, with D perhaps TRBD1 (5 bases). The CDR3 totals 15 residues. Trimming took 3 bases from V and 2 from J, leaving 13 bases between them. Germline-derived CDR1 and CDR2 are LNHDA and SQIVND (reference sequence). The CDR3 sequence is CASSIGGTLNTEAFF. The CDR3 nucleotides read TGTGCCAGTAGTATCGGAGGGACCCTAAACACTGAAGCTTTCTTT.